This T cell receptor (beta chain) was observed in a study of blood T cell repertoires in COVID-19. Germline CDR1 is SGHRS and CDR2 is YFSETQ. The CDR3 loop spans 15 amino acids. The V end was cut by 5 bases, the J end by 4 bases, with 16 bases between. The data were produced by immunoSEQ multiplex PCR, yet TCRdb's version contains in-frame clones alone and is incomplete. The data hold some 110,000 clones, with roughly 80% observed a single time. The sequenced sample was peripheral blood. This TCR was sampled from a woman in her 70s with acute or convalescent COVID-19. V is TRBV5-1 and J is TRBJ2-1; D is uncertain. In nucleotides, the CDR3 is TGCGCCAGCAGGTCCTCCGGCACGGGTTACAATGAGCAGTTCTTC. Protein product: CASRSSGTGYNEQFF.